Each of the 12 T cell receptor beta chains below was sequenced from the same sample in a study of CD8+ T cells in alopecia areata. Isolated RNA was reverse transcribed into cDNA used as the sequencing template. Libraries were prepared by immunoSEQ multiplex PCR; TCRdb keeps only in-frame clonotypes and omits some of them. The sample lists 120,000 to 150,000 clones, 80% to 90% seen once, with less than 15% in the top ten. The source was CD8+ T cells sorted from blood, collected at week 0. These receptors all stem from a human donor with alopecia areata.

This chain links TRBV7-6 with TRBJ2-1, with D maybe TRBD2 (6 bases). CDR3 size: 14 residues. V was pared by 0 bases and J by 5 bases, with 8 bases between. CDR1 SGHVS and CDR2 FNYEAQ come from the germline V gene. The CDR3 spells CASSLAGGNNEQFF. The CDR3 region has the DNA TGTGCCAGCAGCTTAGCGGGAGGTAACAATGAGCAGTTCTTC. Looking up the rest from reference TRBV7-6 and TRBJ2-1 gives the full variable domain: GAGVSQSPRYKVTKRGQDVALRCDPISGHVSLYWYRQALGQGPEFLTYFNYEAQQDKSGLPNDRFSAERPEGSISTLTIQRTEQRDSAMYRCASSLAGGNNEQFFGPGTRLTVL.

The chain combines TRBV2 with TRBJ2-2; 14 bases match TRBD2. Germline trimming cut 11 bases from V and 3 bases from J; bases unmatched to any gene: 8. The germline gives CDR1 SNHLY, CDR2 FYNNEI. The length of the CDR3 is 16 residues. CDR3 nucleotides: TGTGCCTATATGGGGACTAGCGGGAGCTACACCGGGGAGCTGTTTTTT. It is translated as CAYMGTSGSYTGELFF.

This rearrangement joins TRBV4-1 to TRBJ2-2; 10 bases map to TRBD1. Germline values: CDR1 MGHRA, CDR2 YSYEKL. The CDR3 consists of 17 residues. J gave up 7 bases and V 3 bases, and 11 bases lay outside the gene matches. Here the CDR3 reads CASSHGPGTGVNGELFF. The CDR3 coding sequence is TGCGCCAGCAGCCACGGTCCGGGGACAGGGGTCAACGGGGAGCTGTTTTTT.

The chain combines TRBV5-4 with TRBJ2-1; tentatively, D is TRBD1 or TRBD2 (5 bases each). The CDR3 runs to 13 residues. CDR1 and CDR2 from the germline V gene are SGHNT and YYREEE (reference sequence). Trimming pared 0 bases from V and 9 bases from J, leaving 10 bases between. The CDR3 bases are TGTGCCAGCAGCTTGGTCACCGGGACTGAGCAGTTCTTC. Protein: CASSLVTGTEQFF.

The chain uses TRBV14 and TRBJ2-3; D uncertain. The V end was cut by 1 base, the J end by 6 bases, with 14 bases between. Germline V gene sequence: CDR1 SGHDN, CDR2 FVKESK. The CDR3 runs to 15 residues. The CDR3 is CASSQAPALKDTQYF. CDR3 DNA: TGTGCCAGCAGCCAAGCCCCGGCCCTCAAGGATACGCAGTATTTT.

The chain employs TRBV10-3 and TRBJ1-2; D perhaps matches TRBD1 (6 bases). The CDR3 spans 13 residues. CDR1 ENHRY and CDR2 SYGVKD come from the germline V gene. Trimming removed 0 bases at V and 6 bases at J, with 8 bases between. The CDR3 sequence: CAISESKGDGYTF. The CDR3 bases are TGTGCCATCAGTGAGTCGAAGGGGGATGGCTACACCTTC.

CDR3 in amino acids: CASEAILTDTQYF. For the CDR3, the DNA is TGTGCTTCGGAAGCTATCCTCACAGATACGCAGTATTTT. V usage is TRBV2 and J usage is TRBJ2-3; unclear D gene. Germline V gene lookup returns CDR1 SNHLY and CDR2 FYNNEI. The CDR3 is 13 amino acids. The whole variable domain, filled in from reference TRBV2 and TRBJ2-3, reads EPEVTQTPSHQVTQMGQEVILRCVPISNHLYFYWYRQILGQKVEFLVSFYNNEISEKSEIFDDQFSVERPDGSNFTLKIRSTKLEDSAMYFCASEAILTDTQYFGPGTRLTVL.

This clone was observed once. V is TRBV7-3 and J is TRBJ1-6; 7 nucleotides line up with TRBD1. The CDR3 runs to 13 residues. V was pared by 5 bases and J by 11 bases, with 6 bases of the junction left unmatched. Germline V gene sequence: CDR1 SGHTA, CDR2 FQGTGA. CDR3 DNA sequence: TGTGCCAGCAGCGCCACAGGGGTGCCACCCCTCCACTTT. Residues: CASSATGVPPLHF. Using reference TRBV7-3 and TRBJ1-6 for the parts outside the CDR3, the full variable domain is GAGVSQTPSNKVTEKGKYVELRCDPISGHTALYWYRQSLGQGPEFLIYFQGTGAADDSGLPNDRFFAVRPEGSVSTLKIQRTERGDSAVYLCASSATGVPPLHFGNGTRLTVT.

This chain joins TRBV18 and TRBJ1-1, with D tentatively TRBD1 (5 bases). Germline CDR1 is KGHSH and CDR2 is LQKENI. This CDR3 comprises 18 residues. Between the trimmed V and J ends, which lost 4 bases and 10 bases, there was a span of 31 bases. DNA of the CDR3: TGTGCCAGCTCACGCATATTCGATCGGACACGCCCCGAACAAGGAGCTTTCTTT. This codes for CASSRIFDRTRPEQGAFF.

The J gene is TRBJ1-5, the V gene TRBV7-8; D not certain. The CDR3 length is 13 residues. V was trimmed by 3 bases and J by 3 bases, leaving 6 bases between them. The V gene's germline CDR1 is SGHVS and CDR2 FQNEAQ. The CDR3 loop is CASSFGPNQPQHF. The DNA for the CDR3 is TGTGCCAGCAGCTTCGGCCCCAATCAGCCCCAGCATTTT. Together with reference TRBV7-8 and TRBJ1-5, the CDR3 gives the full variable domain: GAGVSQSPRYKVAKRGQDVALRCDPISGHVSLFWYQQALGQGPEFLTYFQNEAQLDKSGLPSDRFFAERPEGSVSTLKIQRTQQEDSAVYLCASSFGPNQPQHFGDGTRLSIL.

The chain recombines TRBV19 with TRBJ2-1; D may be TRBD1 (6 bases). V shed 0 bases and J shed 3 bases, with 15 bases lying between them. The CDR3 loop spans 17 amino acids. CDR1 is LNHDA and CDR2 is SQIVND in the germline V gene (reference sequence). The CDR3 DNA reads TGTGCCAGTAGTATAGACAGGGGCGGATTTGTCTACAATGAGCAGTTCTTC. Protein product: CASSIDRGGFVYNEQFF.

The chain links TRBV29-1 to TRBJ2-1; the D gene is possibly TRBD2 (6 bases). Germline V CDR1 and CDR2: SQVTM, ANQGSEA. V lost 0 bases and J 4 bases, leaving 13 bases between the germline ends. This CDR3 has 15 amino acids. The CDR3 region has the DNA TGCAGCGTTGAAGACATAGATCGGGGGTACAATGAGCAGTTCTTC. As protein: CSVEDIDRGYNEQFF.